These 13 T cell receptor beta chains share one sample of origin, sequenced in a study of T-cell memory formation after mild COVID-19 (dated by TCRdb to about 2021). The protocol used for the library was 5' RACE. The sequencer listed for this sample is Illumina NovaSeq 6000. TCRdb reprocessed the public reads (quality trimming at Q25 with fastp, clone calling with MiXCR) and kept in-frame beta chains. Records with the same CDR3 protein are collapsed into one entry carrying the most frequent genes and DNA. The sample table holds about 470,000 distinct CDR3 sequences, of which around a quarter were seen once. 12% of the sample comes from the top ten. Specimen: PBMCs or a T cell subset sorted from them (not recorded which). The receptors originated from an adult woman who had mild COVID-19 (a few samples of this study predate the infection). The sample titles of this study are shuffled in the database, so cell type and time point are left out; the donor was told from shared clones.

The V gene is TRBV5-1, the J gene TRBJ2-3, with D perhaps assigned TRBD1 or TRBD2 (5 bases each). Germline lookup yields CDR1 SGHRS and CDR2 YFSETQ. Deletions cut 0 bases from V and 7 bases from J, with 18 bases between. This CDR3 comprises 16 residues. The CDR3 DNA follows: TGCGCCAGCAGCTTGGGAGGGGCTGGCACCTCAAATACGCAGTATTTT. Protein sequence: CASSLGGAGTSNTQYF.

The DNA for the CDR3 is TGTGCCAGCAGTTTAGGGACAGGCCTTCAGAGCATTCAGTACTTC. Translated, it gives CASSLGTGLQSIQYF. The chain is built from TRBV27 and TRBJ2-4, with 8 nucleotides matching TRBD1. CDR1 and CDR2 (germline): MNHEY, SMNVEV (reference sequence). J lost 9 bases, V lost 2 bases, and 9 bases had no gene match. This CDR3 contains 15 residues.

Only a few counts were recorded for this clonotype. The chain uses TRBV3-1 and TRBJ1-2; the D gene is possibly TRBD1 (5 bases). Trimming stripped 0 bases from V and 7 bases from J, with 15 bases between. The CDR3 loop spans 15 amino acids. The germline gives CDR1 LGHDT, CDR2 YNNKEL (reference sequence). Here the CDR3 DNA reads TGTGCCAGCAGCCAAGATAGGCTCGGGACTATTGGCTACACCTTC. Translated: CASSQDRLGTIGYTF.

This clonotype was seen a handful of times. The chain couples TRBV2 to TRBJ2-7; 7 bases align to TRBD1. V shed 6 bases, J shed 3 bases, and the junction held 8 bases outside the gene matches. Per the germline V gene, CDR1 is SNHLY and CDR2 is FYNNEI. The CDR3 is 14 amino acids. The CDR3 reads CASRTTGIVYEQYF. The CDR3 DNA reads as TGTGCCAGCAGGACGACAGGGATAGTCTACGAGCAGTACTTC.

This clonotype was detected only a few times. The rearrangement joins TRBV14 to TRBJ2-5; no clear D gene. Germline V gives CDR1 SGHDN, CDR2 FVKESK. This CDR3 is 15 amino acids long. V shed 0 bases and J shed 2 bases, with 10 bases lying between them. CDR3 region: CASSQDRPLQETQYF. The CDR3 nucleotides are TGTGCCAGCAGCCAAGACAGACCGTTACAAGAGACCCAGTACTTC.

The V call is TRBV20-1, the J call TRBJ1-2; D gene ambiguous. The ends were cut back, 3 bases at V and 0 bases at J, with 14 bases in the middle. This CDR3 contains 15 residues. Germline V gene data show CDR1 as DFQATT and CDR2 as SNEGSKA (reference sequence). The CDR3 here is CSARETGPSNYGYTF. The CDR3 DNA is TGCAGTGCTAGGGAAACCGGGCCATCTAACTATGGCTACACCTTC.

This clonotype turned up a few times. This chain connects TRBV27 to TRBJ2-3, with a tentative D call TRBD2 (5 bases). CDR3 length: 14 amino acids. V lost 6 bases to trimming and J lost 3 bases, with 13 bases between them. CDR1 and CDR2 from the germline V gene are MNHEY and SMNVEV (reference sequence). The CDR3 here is CASSLETGTDTQYF. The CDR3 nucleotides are TGTGCCAGCAGCCTGGAGACGGGGACAGATACGCAGTATTTT.

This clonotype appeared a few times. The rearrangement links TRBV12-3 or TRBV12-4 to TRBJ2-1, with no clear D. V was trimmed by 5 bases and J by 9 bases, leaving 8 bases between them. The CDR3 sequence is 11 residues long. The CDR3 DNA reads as TGTGCCAGCAGTATAGACACTGAGCAGTTCTTC. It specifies CASSIDTEQFF.

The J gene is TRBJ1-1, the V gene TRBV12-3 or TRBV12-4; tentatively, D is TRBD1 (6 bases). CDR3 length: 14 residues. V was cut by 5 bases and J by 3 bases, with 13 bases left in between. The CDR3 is CASSTQQGYTEAFF. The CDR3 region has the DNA TGTGCCAGCAGTACCCAACAGGGATACACTGAAGCTTTCTTT.

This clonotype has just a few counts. Here the CDR3 reads CASSNHRTGFKDYGYTF. The CDR3 nucleotides are TGTGCCAGTAGTAACCACCGGACGGGATTTAAAGACTATGGCTACACCTTC. The chain is built from TRBV19 and TRBJ1-2; D gene uncertain. CDR3 size: 17 residues. Germline V CDR1 and CDR2: LNHDA, SQIVND (reference sequence). Trimming pared 4 bases from V and 3 bases from J, leaving 21 bases between. Together with reference TRBV19 and TRBJ1-2, the CDR3 gives the full variable domain: DGGITQSPKYLFRKEGQNVTLSCEQNLNHDAMYWYRQDPGQGLRLIYYSQIVNDFQKGDIAEGYSVSREKKESFPLTVTSAQKNPTAFYLCASSNHRTGFKDYGYTFGSGTRLTVV.

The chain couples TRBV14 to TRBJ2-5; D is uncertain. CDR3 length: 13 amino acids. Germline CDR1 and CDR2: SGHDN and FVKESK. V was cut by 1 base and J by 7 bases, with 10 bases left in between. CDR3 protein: CASSQVSIGTQYF. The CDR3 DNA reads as TGTGCCAGCAGCCAAGTATCGATCGGGACCCAGTACTTC.

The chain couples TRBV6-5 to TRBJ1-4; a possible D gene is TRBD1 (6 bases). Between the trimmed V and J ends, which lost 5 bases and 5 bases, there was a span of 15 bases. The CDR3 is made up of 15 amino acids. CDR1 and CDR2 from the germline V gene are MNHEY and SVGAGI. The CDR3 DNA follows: TGTGCCAGCAGTCGGACAGCCCCGAGCAATGAAAAACTGTTTTTT. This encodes CASSRTAPSNEKLFF.

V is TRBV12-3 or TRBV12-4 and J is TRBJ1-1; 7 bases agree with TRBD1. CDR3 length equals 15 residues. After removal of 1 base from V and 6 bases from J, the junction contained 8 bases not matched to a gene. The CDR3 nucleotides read TGTGCCAGCAGTTTAGATCGGCAGGGGGTCTCTGAAGCTTTCTTT. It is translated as CASSLDRQGVSEAFF.